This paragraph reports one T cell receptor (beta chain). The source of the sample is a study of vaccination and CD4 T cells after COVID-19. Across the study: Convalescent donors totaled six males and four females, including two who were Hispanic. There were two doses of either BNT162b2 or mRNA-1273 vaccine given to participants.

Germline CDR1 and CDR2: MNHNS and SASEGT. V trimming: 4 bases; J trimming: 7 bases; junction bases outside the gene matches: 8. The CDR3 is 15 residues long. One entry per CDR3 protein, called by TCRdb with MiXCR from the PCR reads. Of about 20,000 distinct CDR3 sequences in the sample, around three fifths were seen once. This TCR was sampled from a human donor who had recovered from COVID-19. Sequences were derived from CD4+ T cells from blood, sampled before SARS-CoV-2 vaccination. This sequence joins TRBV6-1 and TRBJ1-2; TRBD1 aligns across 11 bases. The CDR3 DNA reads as TGTGCCAGCAGTGCGAACCCGGGACAGGGGGGTGGCTACACCTTC. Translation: CASSANPGQGGGYTF.